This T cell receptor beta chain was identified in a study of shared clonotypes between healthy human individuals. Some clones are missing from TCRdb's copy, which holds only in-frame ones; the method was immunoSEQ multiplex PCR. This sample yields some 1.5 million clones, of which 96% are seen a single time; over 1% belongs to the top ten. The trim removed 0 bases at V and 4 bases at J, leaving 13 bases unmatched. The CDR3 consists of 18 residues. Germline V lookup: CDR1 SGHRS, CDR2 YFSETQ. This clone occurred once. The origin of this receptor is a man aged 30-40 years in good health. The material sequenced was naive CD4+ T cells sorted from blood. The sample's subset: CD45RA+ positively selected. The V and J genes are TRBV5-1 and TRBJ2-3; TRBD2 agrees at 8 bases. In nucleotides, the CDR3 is TGCGCCAGCAGCTTGGGGGCAGTGGCGGGAGGTCTCGCAGATACGCAGTATTTT. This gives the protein CASSLGAVAGGLADTQYF.